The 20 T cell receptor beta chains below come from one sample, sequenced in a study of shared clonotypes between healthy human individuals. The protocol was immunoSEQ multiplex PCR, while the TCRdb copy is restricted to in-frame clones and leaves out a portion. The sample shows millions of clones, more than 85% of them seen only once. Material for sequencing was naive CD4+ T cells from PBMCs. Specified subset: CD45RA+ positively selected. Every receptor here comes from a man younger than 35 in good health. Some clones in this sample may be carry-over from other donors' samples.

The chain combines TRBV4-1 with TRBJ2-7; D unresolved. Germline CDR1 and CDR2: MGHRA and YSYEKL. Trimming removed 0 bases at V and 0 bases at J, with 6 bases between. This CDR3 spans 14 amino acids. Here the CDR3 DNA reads TGCGCCAGCAGCCAAGATTGGGGCTCCTACGAGCAGTACTTC. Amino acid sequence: CASSQDWGSYEQYF.

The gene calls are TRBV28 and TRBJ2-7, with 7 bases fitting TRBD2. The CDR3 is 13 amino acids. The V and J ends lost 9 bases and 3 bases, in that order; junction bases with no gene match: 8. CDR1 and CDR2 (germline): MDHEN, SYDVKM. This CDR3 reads CASHEGGNYEQYF. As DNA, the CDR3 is TGTGCCAGTCACGAGGGAGGGAACTACGAGCAGTACTTC.

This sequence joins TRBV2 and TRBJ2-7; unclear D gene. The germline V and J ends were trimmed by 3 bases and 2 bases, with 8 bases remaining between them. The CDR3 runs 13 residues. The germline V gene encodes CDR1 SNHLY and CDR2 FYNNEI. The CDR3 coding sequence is TGTGCCAGCAGTGATGACGTTACCTACGAGCAGTACTTC. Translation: CASSDDVTYEQYF.

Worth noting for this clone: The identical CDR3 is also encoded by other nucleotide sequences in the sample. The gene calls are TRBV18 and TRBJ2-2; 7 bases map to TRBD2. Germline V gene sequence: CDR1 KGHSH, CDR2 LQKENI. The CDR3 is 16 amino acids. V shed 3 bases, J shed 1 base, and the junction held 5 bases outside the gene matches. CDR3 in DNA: TGTGCCAGCTCACCGTTGCTAGCGGAGAACACCGGGGAGCTGTTTTTT. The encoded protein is CASSPLLAENTGELFF.

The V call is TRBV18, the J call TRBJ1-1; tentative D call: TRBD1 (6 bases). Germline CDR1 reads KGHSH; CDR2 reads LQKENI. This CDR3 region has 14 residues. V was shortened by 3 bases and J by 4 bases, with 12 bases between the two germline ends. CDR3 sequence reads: CASSPGQGITEAFF. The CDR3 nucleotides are TGTGCCAGCTCACCTGGGCAGGGGATCACTGAAGCTTTCTTT.

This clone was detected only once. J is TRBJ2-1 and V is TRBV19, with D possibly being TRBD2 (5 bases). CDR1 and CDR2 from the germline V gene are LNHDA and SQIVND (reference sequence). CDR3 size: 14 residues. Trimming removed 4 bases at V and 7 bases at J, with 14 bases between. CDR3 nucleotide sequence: TGTGCCAGTAGTAGGGAGAAGGCGAGGAATGAGCAGTTCTTC. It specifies CASSREKARNEQFF.

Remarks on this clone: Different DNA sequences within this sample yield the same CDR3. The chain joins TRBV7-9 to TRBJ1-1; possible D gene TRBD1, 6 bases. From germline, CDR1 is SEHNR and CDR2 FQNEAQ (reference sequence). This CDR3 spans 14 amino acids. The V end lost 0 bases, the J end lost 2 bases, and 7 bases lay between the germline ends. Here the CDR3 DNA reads TGTGCCAGCAGCTTAGCAGGGACAAACACTGAAGCTTTCTTT. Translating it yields CASSLAGTNTEAFF.

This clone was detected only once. The CDR3 DNA reads as TGTGCCAGCAGTTTTGGGACTAGCGGCTACGAGCAGTACTTC. Translation gives CASSFGTSGYEQYF. V gene TRBV28 combines with J gene TRBJ2-5, with TRBD2 matching over 11 bases. The end of the DNA is better explained by TRBJ2-7, so the J call may be wrong. Looked up from germline, CDR1 is MDHEN and CDR2 is SYDVKM. The CDR3 sequence is 14 residues long.

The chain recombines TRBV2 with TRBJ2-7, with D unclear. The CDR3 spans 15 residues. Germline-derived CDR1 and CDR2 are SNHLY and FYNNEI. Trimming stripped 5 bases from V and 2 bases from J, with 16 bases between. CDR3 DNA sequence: TGTGCCAGCAGTCAAACCAGCCCTTCGGCCTACGAGCAGTACTTC. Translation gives CASSQTSPSAYEQYF. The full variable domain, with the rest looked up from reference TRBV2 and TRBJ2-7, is EPEVTQTPSHQVTQMGQEVILRCVPISNHLYFYWYRQILGQKVEFLVSFYNNEISEKSEIFDDQFSVERPDGSNFTLKIRSTKLEDSAMYFCASSQTSPSAYEQYFGPGTRLTVT.

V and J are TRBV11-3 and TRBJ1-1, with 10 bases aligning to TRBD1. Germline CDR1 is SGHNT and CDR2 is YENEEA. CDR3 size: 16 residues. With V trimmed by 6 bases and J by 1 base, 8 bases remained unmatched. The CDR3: CASSPGTGEPNTEAFF. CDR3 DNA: TGTGCCAGCAGTCCCGGGACAGGGGAACCGAACACTGAAGCTTTCTTT.

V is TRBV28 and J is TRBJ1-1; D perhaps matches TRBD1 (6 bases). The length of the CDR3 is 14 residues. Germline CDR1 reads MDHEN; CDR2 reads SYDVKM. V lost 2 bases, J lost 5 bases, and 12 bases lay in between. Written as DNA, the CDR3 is TGTGCCAGCAGTTTAGGGACAATTCAGACTGAAGCTTTCTTT. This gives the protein CASSLGTIQTEAFF.

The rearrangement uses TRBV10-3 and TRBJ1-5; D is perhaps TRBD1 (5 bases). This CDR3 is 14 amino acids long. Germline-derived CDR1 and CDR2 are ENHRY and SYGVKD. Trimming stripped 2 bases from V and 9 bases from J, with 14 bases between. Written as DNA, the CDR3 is TGTGCCATCAGTGAGGACAGAAGCGGGGGGCCCCAGCATTTT. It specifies CAISEDRSGGPQHF.

The chain's CDR3 is CASRGTGQNEQYF. The DNA of the CDR3 is TGTGCCAGCAGGGGAACGGGACAGAACGAGCAGTACTTC. The chain links TRBV6-1 to TRBJ2-7; TRBD1 matches 7 bases. The germline gives CDR1 MNHNS, CDR2 SASEGT. With 6 bases clipped from V and 5 bases from J, the junction kept 7 bases outside the gene matches. The CDR3 extends over 13 amino acids.

Written as DNA, the CDR3 is TGTGCCAGCAGCGCCGGTCGGGGGGTTGGGAATGAAAAACTGTTTTTT. Translating it yields CASSAGRGVGNEKLFF. This chain links TRBV9 with TRBJ1-4; tentative D call: TRBD1 (5 bases). CDR3 length: 16 amino acids. The germline CDR1 and CDR2 sequences are SGDLS and YYNGEE. Trimming cost V 3 bases and J 5 bases, with 17 bases left between them.

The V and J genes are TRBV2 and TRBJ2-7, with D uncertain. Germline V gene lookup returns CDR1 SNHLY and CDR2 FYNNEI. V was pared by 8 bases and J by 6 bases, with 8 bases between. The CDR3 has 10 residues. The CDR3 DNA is TGTGCCAGCGCTCGGACCGAGCAGTACTTC. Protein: CASARTEQYF.

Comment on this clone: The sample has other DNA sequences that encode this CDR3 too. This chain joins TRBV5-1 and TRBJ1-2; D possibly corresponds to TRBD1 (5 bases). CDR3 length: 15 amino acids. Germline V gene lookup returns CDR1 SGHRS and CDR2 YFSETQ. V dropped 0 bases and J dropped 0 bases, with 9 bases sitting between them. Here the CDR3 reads CASSLAPGSNYGYTF. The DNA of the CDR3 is TGCGCCAGCAGCTTGGCCCCAGGGTCTAACTATGGCTACACCTTC.

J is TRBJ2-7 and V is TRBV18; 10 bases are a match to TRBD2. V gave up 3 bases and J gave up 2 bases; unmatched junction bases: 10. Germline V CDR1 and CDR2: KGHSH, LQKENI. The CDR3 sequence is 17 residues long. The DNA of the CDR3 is TGTGCCAGCTCACCGGGACTAGCGACCGGGGGAACCTACGAGCAGTACTTC. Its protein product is CASSPGLATGGTYEQYF.

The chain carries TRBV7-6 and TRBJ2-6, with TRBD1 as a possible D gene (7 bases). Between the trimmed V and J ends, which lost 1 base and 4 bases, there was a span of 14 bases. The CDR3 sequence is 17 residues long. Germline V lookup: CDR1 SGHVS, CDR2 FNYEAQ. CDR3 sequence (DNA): TGTGCCAGCAGCTTAGAGGGGGCGGGGCCAGGGGCCAACGTCCTGACTTTC. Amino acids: CASSLEGAGPGANVLTF.

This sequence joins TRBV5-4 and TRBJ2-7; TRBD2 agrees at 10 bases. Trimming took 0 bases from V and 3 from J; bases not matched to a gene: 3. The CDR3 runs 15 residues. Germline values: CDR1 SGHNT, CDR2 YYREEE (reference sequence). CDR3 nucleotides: TGTGCCAGCAGCTTGGAAGGACTAGCGGACTACGAGCAGTACTTC. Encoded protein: CASSLEGLADYEQYF.

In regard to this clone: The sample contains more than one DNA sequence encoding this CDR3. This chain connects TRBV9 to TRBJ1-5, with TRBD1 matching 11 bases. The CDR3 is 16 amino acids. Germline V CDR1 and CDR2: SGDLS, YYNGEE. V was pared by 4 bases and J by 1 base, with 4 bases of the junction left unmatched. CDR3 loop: CASSTGTGGSNQPQHF. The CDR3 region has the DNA TGTGCCAGCAGCACCGGGACAGGGGGGAGCAATCAGCCCCAGCATTTT. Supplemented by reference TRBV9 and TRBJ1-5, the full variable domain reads DSGVTQTPKHLITATGQRVTLRCSPRSGDLSVYWYQQSLDQGLQFLIQYYNGEERAKGNILERFSAQQFPDLHSELNLSSLELGDSALYFCASSTGTGGSNQPQHFGDGTRLSIL.